The 6 T cell receptor beta chains reported below all come from one sample, sequenced in a study of blood T cell repertoires in COVID-19. Only in-frame clones appear in the TCRdb table, and some are missing; sequencing was by immunoSEQ multiplex PCR. The sample records about 91,000 clones, around 90% being singletons. The sample consisted of peripheral blood. The receptors were gathered from a man aged 70-80 years with acute or convalescent COVID-19.

The sample holds a few counts of this clone. The chain employs TRBV6-6 and TRBJ1-3, with 8 bases identical to TRBD1. After removal of 5 bases from V and 4 bases from J, the junction contained 13 bases not matched to a gene. Germline V gene data show CDR1 as MNHNY and CDR2 as SVGAGI (reference sequence). This CDR3 is built from 17 residues. The CDR3 loop reads CASSPHPRQGLGNTIYF. The CDR3 DNA sequence: TGTGCCAGCAGTCCCCACCCCCGACAGGGGCTGGGAAACACCATATATTTT.

Points on this clone: Other DNA sequences within the sample encode an identical CDR3. This chain joins TRBV6-5 and TRBJ1-1, with TRBD1 identical over 8 bases. Trimming at V came to 2 bases and at J to 4 bases, leaving 3 bases not matched to a gene. CDR3 size: 14 residues. Germline V gene sequence: CDR1 MNHEY, CDR2 SVGAGI. CDR3 loop: CASSYHGTGTEAFF. CDR3 DNA: TGTGCCAGCAGTTACCACGGGACAGGCACTGAAGCTTTCTTT.

The chain combines TRBV12-3 or TRBV12-4 with TRBJ1-2; weak D call: TRBD1 (5 bases). V was pared by 7 bases and J by 8 bases, with 17 bases between. This CDR3 comprises 13 residues. The CDR3: CASTRTGPQGYTF. In nucleotides, the CDR3 is TGTGCCAGCACCCGAACAGGCCCCCAAGGCTACACCTTC.

In its sample, this clone was seen once. This chain joins TRBV6-1 and TRBJ2-7; D call uncertain. Germline-derived CDR1 and CDR2 are MNHNS and SASEGT. Trimming removed 3 bases from V and 2 bases from J, with 8 bases in between. The CDR3 has 13 amino acids. The CDR3 protein is CASSEVQAYEQYF. The DNA for the CDR3 is TGTGCCAGCAGTGAGGTACAAGCCTACGAGCAGTACTTC.

This clone was seen once. This chain uses TRBV19 with TRBJ1-6; D is possibly TRBD1 (6 bases). Between the trimmed V and J ends, which lost 10 bases and 10 bases, there was a span of 20 bases. Germline CDR1 reads LNHDA; CDR2 reads SQIVND (reference sequence). This CDR3 has 14 residues. The CDR3 nucleotides are TGTGCCACTCATGTGGGGGGGCTTGGATCACCCCTCCACTTT. Amino acids: CATHVGGLGSPLHF.

V gene TRBV6-1 combines with J gene TRBJ2-1; D might be TRBD2 (6 bases). V was cut by 1 base and J by 4 bases, with 11 bases left in between. The CDR3 totals 15 residues. Per germline, CDR1 MNHNS and CDR2 SASEGT. The CDR3 reads CASSEGDWNYNEQFF. CDR3 in DNA: TGTGCCAGCAGTGAAGGGGACTGGAATTACAATGAGCAGTTCTTC.